This T cell receptor beta chain was sequenced in a study of control samples from healthy donors and cancer patients. Only in-frame clones appear in the TCRdb table, and some are missing; sequencing was by immunoSEQ multiplex PCR. The repertoire holds over 150,000 clones, with approximately 96% as singletons. Germline V gene data show CDR1 as SGHNT and CDR2 as YYREEE (reference sequence). This CDR3 region has 13 residues. V lost 4 bases to trimming and J lost 6 bases, with 14 bases between them. This TCR came from a man in his forties in good health. The chain recombines TRBV5-4 with TRBJ2-7; tentative D call: TRBD2 (6 bases). Sample: blood. CDR3 residues: CASSEVGGREQYF. CDR3 sequence (DNA): TGTGCCAGCAGCGAAGTGGGGGGTCGCGAGCAGTACTTC. The entire variable domain, with the rest obtained from reference TRBV5-4 and TRBJ2-7, is as follows: ETGVTQSPTHLIKTRGQQVTLRCSSQSGHNTVSWYQQALGQGPQFIFQYYREEENGRGNFPPRFSGLQFPNYSSELNVNALELDDSALYLCASSEVGGREQYFGPGTRLTVT.